What follows are 15 T cell receptor beta chains derived from one specimen sequenced in a study of cytotoxic CD8 clonotypes in ibrutinib-treated CLL. Repertoires were generated with immunoSEQ multiplex PCR, while TCRdb's copy carries only in-frame clones and drops some. The sample has about 300,000 clones; approximately 76% are singletons. The sample consisted of PBMCs, taken at disease progression, from a patient treated with ibrutinib. The receptors stem from a human donor with chronic lymphocytic leukemia.

The chain has TRBV4-1 and TRBJ2-1; 10 bases agree with TRBD1. The CDR3 sequence is 14 residues long. With 4 bases clipped from V and 5 bases from J, the junction kept 2 bases outside the gene matches. Germline V gene sequence: CDR1 MGHRA, CDR2 YSYEKL. The CDR3 spells CASSPGQGDNEQFF. CDR3 DNA sequence: TGCGCCAGCAGCCCCGGACAGGGGGACAATGAGCAGTTCTTC.

This chain links TRBV6-6 with TRBJ2-1; 14 bases are a match to TRBD2. The CDR3 has 14 amino acids. The germline V gene encodes CDR1 MNHNY and CDR2 SVGAGI (reference sequence). V lost 11 bases, J lost 7 bases, and 7 bases stayed unmatched. In DNA, the CDR3 is TGTGCCGCCAGACTAGCGGGAGGGATGAATGAGCAGTTCTTC. It translates to CAARLAGGMNEQFF.

The chain combines TRBV11-2 with TRBJ2-7, with TRBD2 identical over 7 bases. The CDR3 sequence is 16 residues long. Germline lookup yields CDR1 SGHAT and CDR2 FQNNGV. J was trimmed by 2 bases and V by 1 base; bases with no gene match: 8. The CDR3 protein is CASSLALASGPYEQYF. CDR3 nucleotides: TGTGCCAGCAGCTTAGCCCTGGCTAGCGGACCCTACGAGCAGTACTTC.

This clone has just a few counts. V gene TRBV5-1 combines with J gene TRBJ2-1, with D maybe TRBD2 (6 bases). CDR3 length equals 13 residues. V lost 3 bases to trimming and J lost 4 bases, with 8 bases between them. Germline lookup yields CDR1 SGHRS and CDR2 YFSETQ. The CDR3 is CASSYGGYNEQFF. CDR3 in DNA: TGCGCCAGCAGCTACGGGGGTTACAATGAGCAGTTCTTC.

The genes are TRBV7-8 and TRBJ2-7; 15 bases fit TRBD2. Germline CDR1 and CDR2: SGHVS and FQNEAQ. The length of the CDR3 is 14 residues. Trimming cost V 5 bases and J 4 bases; bases outside gene matches: 0. The DNA of the CDR3 is TGTGCCAGCAGCGGACTAGCGGGAGGGTACGAGCAGTACTTC. It codes for CASSGLAGGYEQYF.

The chain recombines TRBV11-2 with TRBJ2-1; a possible D gene is TRBD2 (5 bases). CDR3 length: 13 amino acids. V was clipped by 6 bases and J by 7 bases, with 13 bases between them. In germline, CDR1 is SGHAT, CDR2 FQNNGV. CDR3 in DNA: TGTGCCAGCAGATCCTCTAGCAGGAATGAGCAGTTCTTC. Protein sequence: CASRSSSRNEQFF.

The chain joins TRBV19 to TRBJ1-5; 10 nucleotides match TRBD1. The CDR3 is 16 amino acids. Trimming took 5 bases from V and 0 from J; bases not matched to a gene: 4. Germline assignment: CDR1 LNHDA and CDR2 SQIVND (reference sequence). The CDR3 region is CASSRQGAYSNQPQHF. In DNA form, the CDR3 reads TGTGCCAGTAGTCGACAGGGGGCCTATAGCAATCAGCCCCAGCATTTT.

This clone was observed a single time. This chain links TRBV15 with TRBJ1-5, with D uncertain. Germline loops: CDR1 LNHNV, CDR2 YYDKDF (reference sequence). The CDR3 loop spans 15 amino acids. Trimming left V 2 bases short and J 4 bases short, with 12 bases between. The DNA for the CDR3 is TGTGCCACCAGCAGACCAGGACGGAGGAATCAGCCCCAGCATTTT. Translation gives CATSRPGRRNQPQHF.

The chain uses TRBV11-2 and TRBJ2-1; no reliable D call. V lost 4 bases and J 6 bases, leaving 16 bases between the germline ends. CDR1 is SGHAT, CDR2 FQNNGV, per germline. The CDR3 loop spans 15 amino acids. The CDR3 region is CASSWLGPLFNEQFF. The DNA for the CDR3 is TGTGCCAGCAGCTGGCTAGGTCCCCTTTTCAATGAGCAGTTCTTC. Together with reference TRBV11-2 and TRBJ2-1, the CDR3 gives the full variable domain: EAGVAQSPRYKIIEKRQSVAFWCNPISGHATLYWYQQILGQGPKLLIQFQNNGVVDDSQLPKDRFSAERLKGVDSTLKIQPAKLEDSAVYLCASSWLGPLFNEQFFGPGTRLTVL.

This sequence joins TRBV5-4 and TRBJ2-2, with 9 nucleotides matching TRBD1. The CDR3 extends over 14 amino acids. Germline CDR1 reads SGHNT; CDR2 reads YYREEE (reference sequence). Trimming at V came to 0 bases and at J to 6 bases, leaving 0 bases not matched to a gene. In nucleotides, the CDR3 is TGTGCCAGCAGCTTGGGACAGGGGGCCGGGGAGCTGTTTTTT. It yields the protein CASSLGQGAGELFF. The full variable domain, its missing parts supplied by reference TRBV5-4 and TRBJ2-2, is ETGVTQSPTHLIKTRGQQVTLRCSSQSGHNTVSWYQQALGQGPQFIFQYYREEENGRGNFPPRFSGLQFPNYSSELNVNALELDDSALYLCASSLGQGAGELFFGEGSRLTVL.

The V and J genes are TRBV7-9 and TRBJ2-7; 9 nucleotides line up with TRBD2. The CDR3 runs 16 residues. V lost 6 bases, J lost 3 bases, and 12 bases stayed unmatched. CDR1 is SEHNR and CDR2 is FQNEAQ in the germline V gene (reference sequence). The CDR3 bases are TGTGCCAGCAGTTCCCCCGCGGGAGGGGACCTCTACGAGCAGTACTTC. It is translated as CASSSPAGGDLYEQYF.

In this sample, this clone turned up once. The chain combines TRBV21-1 with TRBJ1-6; the table gives TRBD1 as D, unverified against the DNA. TRBV21-1 is a listed pseudogene. The CDR3 spans 19 residues. The CDR3 sequence: CASSTFTGERGSYNSPLHF. DNA for the CDR3: TGTGCCAGCAGCACATTCACAGGGGAGAGGGGCTCCTATAATTCACCCCTCCACTTT.

The rearrangement uses TRBV4-1 and TRBJ2-7; 9 bases line up with TRBD2. V gave up 3 bases and J gave up 2 bases; unmatched junction bases: 8. The CDR3 is made up of 16 amino acids. Germline CDR1 reads MGHRA; CDR2 reads YSYEKL. The CDR3 region has the DNA TGCGCCAGCAGCCAGCAAGCGGGGGGTGCCACCTACGAGCAGTACTTC. This gives the protein CASSQQAGGATYEQYF.

The table lists this clone with a count of one. J is TRBJ1-3 and V is TRBV10-3, with D uncertain. V lost 3 bases, J lost 0 bases, and 9 bases lay in between. This CDR3 is built from 15 residues. Germline assignment: CDR1 ENHRY and CDR2 SYGVKD. As DNA, the CDR3 is TGTGCCATCAGTGATTGGTCAGTCTCTGGAAACACCATATATTTT. Translation gives CAISDWSVSGNTIYF.

The chain carries TRBV11-2 and TRBJ2-7, with TRBD1 matching over 7 bases. Germline V gene lookup returns CDR1 SGHAT and CDR2 FQNNGV. The CDR3 length is 15 residues. Unmatched junction bases numbered 5, after V lost 3 bases and J lost 0 bases. For the CDR3, the DNA is TGTGCCAGCAGCTTGGACAGGACCCTCTCCTACGAGCAGTACTTC. Translated, it gives CASSLDRTLSYEQYF.